The clone carrying this TCR beta chain has just a few counts. This entry is derived from a study of cytomegalovirus exposure and HLA in healthy donors. Unmatched junction bases numbered 7, after V lost 5 bases and J lost 9 bases. The CDR3 runs 14 residues. CDR1 MNHNS and CDR2 SASEGT come from the germline V gene. PCR involved 60 Vbeta and 13 Jbeta primers. The protocol was immunoSEQ multiplex PCR, while the TCRdb copy is restricted to in-frame clones and leaves out a portion. The sample gives approximately 220,000 clones, 75% of which show up once; 1.8% is in the top ten. The sample taken for sequencing was PBMCs. V and J are TRBV6-1 and TRBJ2-3; 11 nucleotides align to TRBD2. The source is a woman aged 25 to 39 in good health and CMV-seronegative. The CDR3 loop is CASSLRGTSGTQYF. The DNA of the CDR3 is TGTGCCAGCAGTCTTCGGGGGACTAGCGGAACGCAGTATTTT.